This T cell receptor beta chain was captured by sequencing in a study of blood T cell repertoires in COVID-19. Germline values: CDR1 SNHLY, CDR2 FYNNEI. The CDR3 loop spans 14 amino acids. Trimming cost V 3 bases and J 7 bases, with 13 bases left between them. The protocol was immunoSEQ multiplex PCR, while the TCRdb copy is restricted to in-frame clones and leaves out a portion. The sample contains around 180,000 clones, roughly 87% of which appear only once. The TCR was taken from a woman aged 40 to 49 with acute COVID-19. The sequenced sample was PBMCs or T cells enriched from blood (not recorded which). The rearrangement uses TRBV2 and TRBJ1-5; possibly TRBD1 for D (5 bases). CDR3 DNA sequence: TGTGCCAGCAGTGACGATGGGGCCCGGCAGCCCCAGCATTTT. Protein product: CASSDDGARQPQHF.